Shown below are 20 T cell receptor beta chains from a single sample sequenced in a study of blood T cell repertoires in COVID-19. Sequencing used immunoSEQ multiplex PCR; TCRdb keeps in-frame clones, though not all of them. The repertoire holds about 150,000 clones, with roughly nine tenths as singletons. The sequenced material came from peripheral blood. These receptors were taken from a woman in her seventies with acute or convalescent COVID-19.

The gene calls are TRBV4-1 and TRBJ2-7; D is undetermined. This CDR3 has 10 amino acids. CDR1 and CDR2 (germline): MGHRA, YSYEKL. The CDR3 coding sequence is TGCGCTGCGGCGCCCTACGAGCAGTACTTC. Residues: CAAAPYEQYF.

This rearrangement joins TRBV28 to TRBJ2-4; D not resolved. Between the trimmed V and J ends, which lost 4 bases and 9 bases, there was a span of 10 bases. This CDR3 contains 12 residues. Looked up from germline, CDR1 is MDHEN and CDR2 is SYDVKM. The CDR3 coding sequence is TGTGCCAGCAGTTCGTTTGGTAGCATTCAGTACTTC. Its translation is CASSSFGSIQYF.

V gene TRBV5-4 combines with J gene TRBJ1-4; D remains ambiguous. The V gene lost 0 bases and the J gene lost 5 bases, with 5 bases spanning the gap. The CDR3 runs to 13 residues. Germline V gene lookup returns CDR1 SGHNT and CDR2 YYREEE (reference sequence). The CDR3 DNA reads TGTGCCAGCAGCTTGGGAGTCAATGAAAAACTGTTTTTT. Translated, it gives CASSLGVNEKLFF.

The CDR3 region is CASSQGRTGFGYTF. The CDR3 DNA reads TGTGCCAGCAGCCAAGGCAGGACAGGGTTTGGCTACACCTTC. This chain links TRBV14 with TRBJ1-2; 8 bases are shared with TRBD1. Germline lookup yields CDR1 SGHDN and CDR2 FVKESK. With V trimmed by 1 base and J by 7 bases, 5 bases remained unmatched. CDR3 length: 14 amino acids.

This rearrangement joins TRBV5-6 to TRBJ2-1, with no clear D. Germline-derived CDR1 and CDR2 are SGHDT and YYEEEE. V lost 4 bases and J 9 bases, leaving 14 bases between the germline ends. The CDR3 is 13 residues long. CDR3 loop: CASSRGLVSEQFF. The CDR3 DNA reads as TGTGCCAGCAGCAGAGGCCTAGTAAGTGAGCAGTTCTTC.

The chain joins TRBV6-1 to TRBJ1-2; TRBD1 aligns across 9 bases. Unmatched junction bases numbered 11, after V lost 4 bases and J lost 2 bases. The CDR3 is made up of 17 amino acids. The V gene's germline CDR1 is MNHNS and CDR2 SASEGT. CDR3 DNA sequence: TGTGCCAGCAGTGGGGCAGTACAGGGGGCTGGAAACTATGGCTACACCTTC. It specifies CASSGAVQGAGNYGYTF.

CDR3 loop: CASSLNNQPQHF. As DNA, the CDR3 is TGTGCCAGCTCCTTAAACAATCAGCCCCAGCATTTT. The chain carries TRBV12-3 or TRBV12-4 and TRBJ1-5; D not certain. Trimming removed 8 bases at V and 3 bases at J, with 8 bases between. CDR3 length equals 12 residues.

The chain is built from TRBV2 and TRBJ1-6, with no clear D. V was trimmed by 4 bases and J by 0 bases, leaving 7 bases between them. Germline V gene sequence: CDR1 SNHLY, CDR2 FYNNEI. CDR3 size: 15 residues. The CDR3 region has the DNA TGTGCCAGCAGTGCGTACGGCTCCTATAATTCACCCCTCCACTTT. It is translated as CASSAYGSYNSPLHF.

The J gene is TRBJ1-2, the V gene TRBV29-1, with D possibly TRBD1 on 6 matching bases. V shed 5 bases and J shed 2 bases, with 9 bases lying between them. The CDR3 consists of 12 residues. Germline V gene lookup returns CDR1 SQVTM and CDR2 ANQGSEA. The DNA of the CDR3 is TGCAGCGTTAGAGGGACAAACTATGGCTACACCTTC. Translated, it gives CSVRGTNYGYTF.

Here the CDR3 reads CASKQGAATNEKLFF. The CDR3 bases are TGCGCCAGCAAACAGGGGGCAGCAACTAATGAAAAACTGTTTTTT. V usage is TRBV5-1 and J usage is TRBJ1-4, with 9 nucleotides matching TRBD1. The germline CDR1 and CDR2 sequences are SGHRS and YFSETQ. The CDR3 length is 15 residues. J was trimmed by 0 bases and V by 6 bases; bases with no gene match: 3.

In this sample, this clone turned up once. The genes are TRBV23-1 and TRBJ2-1; a weak D match, TRBD2 (6 bases). TRBV23-1 is reported as an ORF; its role is uncertain. V was shortened by 2 bases and J by 4 bases, with 9 bases between the two germline ends. This CDR3 is built from 14 residues. Here the CDR3 DNA reads TGCGCCAGCAGTCAAGGAGGGCTTTACAATGAGCAGTTCTTC. Protein: CASSQGGLYNEQFF.

The rearrangement links TRBV19 to TRBJ1-3; D uncertain. In germline, CDR1 is LNHDA, CDR2 SQIVND (reference sequence). Trimming took 8 bases from V and 0 from J, leaving 14 bases between them. The CDR3 contains 15 residues. This chain's CDR3 is CASSYREDSGNTIYF. The CDR3, as DNA: TGTGCCAGTTCCTACCGGGAAGACTCTGGAAACACCATATATTTT.

This clone was seen only a few times. The chain carries TRBV2 and TRBJ1-2, with a weak D call TRBD1 (6 bases). This CDR3 region has 12 residues. CDR1 SNHLY and CDR2 FYNNEI come from the germline V gene. Trimming removed 3 bases at V and 6 bases at J, with 8 bases between. DNA for the CDR3: TGTGCCAGCAGTGATAACAGGGATGGCTACACCTTC. Protein product: CASSDNRDGYTF.

The rearrangement links TRBV7-9 to TRBJ1-4, with D hard to call. Germline assignment: CDR1 SEHNR and CDR2 FQNEAQ (reference sequence). This CDR3 comprises 15 residues. Trimming took 5 bases from V and 0 from J, leaving 10 bases between them. The CDR3, as DNA: TGTGCCAGCAGCCCTAGTACTGCAACTAATGAAAAACTGTTTTTT. The encoded protein is CASSPSTATNEKLFF.

The V gene is TRBV4-1, the J gene TRBJ2-5, with 10 bases that match TRBD2. The ends lost 1 base at V and 4 bases at J; junction bases unmatched: 12. The germline CDR1 and CDR2 sequences are MGHRA and YSYEKL. The CDR3 is made up of 18 amino acids. The CDR3 here is CASSQAVGAGGPGETQYF. The CDR3 DNA follows: TGCGCCAGCAGCCAAGCGGTTGGAGCGGGGGGGCCGGGAGAGACCCAGTACTTC.

V usage is TRBV6-5 and J usage is TRBJ2-3; 9 bases align to TRBD2. CDR1 and CDR2 (germline): MNHEY, SVGAGI. J was trimmed by 6 bases and V by 0 bases; bases with no gene match: 7. This CDR3 spans 16 amino acids. The CDR3 protein is CASSYSGTSKRDTQYF. CDR3 sequence (DNA): TGTGCCAGCAGTTACTCGGGGACTAGCAAAAGGGATACGCAGTATTTT.

This chain uses TRBV19 with TRBJ2-2; perhaps TRBD1 as D (5 bases). Looked up from germline, CDR1 is LNHDA and CDR2 is SQIVND (reference sequence). This CDR3 is 16 amino acids long. The V and J ends lost 10 bases and 5 bases respectively, with 23 bases between them. The DNA of the CDR3 is TGTGCCACCCGACGAGCAGGGTCGTTAGGGACCGGGGAGCTGTTTTTT. It translates to CATRRAGSLGTGELFF.

The chain is built from TRBV7-2 and TRBJ1-4; 7 nucleotides line up with TRBD1. Trimming cost V 5 bases and J 10 bases; bases outside gene matches: 13. CDR3 length: 15 residues. Germline loops: CDR1 SGHTA, CDR2 FQGNSA. The CDR3 DNA reads TGTGCCAGCAGCGGAGGAAGGCAGGGGGGCGGAAAACTGTTTTTT. The encoded protein is CASSGGRQGGGKLFF.

The genes are TRBV6-5 and TRBJ2-6; TRBD1 might be the D (5 bases). The CDR3 runs 15 residues. Germline CDR1 MNHEY, CDR2 SVGAGI. V was trimmed by 11 bases and J by 1 base, leaving 15 bases between them. This CDR3 reads CAGSDWTSGANVLTF. CDR3 coding DNA: TGTGCCGGCTCAGACTGGACATCTGGGGCCAACGTCCTGACTTTC.

This chain links TRBV15 with TRBJ2-1; TRBD2 is a possible D gene (6 bases). Germline V gene data show CDR1 as LNHNV and CDR2 as YYDKDF (reference sequence). The CDR3 is made up of 15 amino acids. V lost 5 bases to trimming and J lost 9 bases, with 20 bases between them. The CDR3 here is CATSAKGGAGLEQFF. The CDR3 region has the DNA TGTGCCACCAGCGCGAAAGGCGGGGCCGGCCTTGAGCAGTTCTTC.